The 24 T cell receptor beta chains below all came from one sample that was sequenced in a study of T cell responses to AZD1222 COVID-19 vaccine. This table comes from immunoSEQ multiplex PCR, and its TCRdb copy is limited to in-frame clones, with some not included. Here the sample spans 90,000 to 100,000 clones, approximately 90% being singletons. Sequencing used peripheral blood, obtained on day 0 of AZD1222 vaccination. The receptor source for this set is an adult in good health.

The V gene is TRBV27, the J gene TRBJ2-1; no clear D. V was pared by 3 bases and J by 4 bases, with 10 bases between. CDR1 and CDR2 from the germline V gene are MNHEY and SMNVEV (reference sequence). This CDR3 contains 14 residues. CDR3 DNA: TGTGCCAGCAGTTTCCCCCCGCCTTACAATGAGCAGTTCTTC. Its translation: CASSFPPPYNEQFF.

The chain joins TRBV9 to TRBJ1-6; D unresolved. CDR1 is SGDLS and CDR2 is YYNGEE in the germline V gene. This CDR3 has 16 amino acids. V lost 0 bases and J lost 12, with 19 bases in between. CDR3 in amino acids: CASSVDSGMTPLPLHF. In nucleotides, the CDR3 is TGTGCCAGCAGCGTAGATTCCGGGATGACCCCCTTACCCCTCCACTTT.

This clone was seen a handful of times. The chain combines TRBV7-6 with TRBJ1-6, with TRBD1 as a possible D gene (5 bases). This CDR3 has 15 residues. The V gene lost 2 bases and the J gene lost 6 bases, with 11 bases spanning the gap. Germline V gene lookup returns CDR1 SGHVS and CDR2 FNYEAQ. The CDR3 sequence: CASSLSRQGNSPLHF. The DNA for the CDR3 is TGTGCCAGCAGCTTATCTCGGCAGGGTAATTCACCCCTCCACTTT.

V usage is TRBV12-3 or TRBV12-4 and J usage is TRBJ2-7; D possibly corresponds to TRBD2 (5 bases). This CDR3 comprises 12 residues. The V gene lost 6 bases and the J gene lost 4 bases, with 10 bases spanning the gap. The CDR3 nucleotides are TGTGCCAGCAGCTTGGACTTGTACGAGCAGTACTTC. Protein: CASSLDLYEQYF.

The chain combines TRBV7-8 with TRBJ1-6; D call uncertain. This CDR3 spans 14 amino acids. V was clipped by 4 bases and J by 0 bases, with 4 bases between them. Looked up from germline, CDR1 is SGHVS and CDR2 is FQNEAQ. The CDR3 here is CASSYSSYNSPLHF. The CDR3 DNA reads as TGTGCCAGCAGCTACAGCTCCTATAATTCACCCCTCCACTTT.

Comments on this clone: A junction boundary mismatches the germline segment, possibly from a read error. The chain is built from TRBV5-1 and TRBJ2-1, with 12 bases identical to TRBD2. This CDR3 is 17 amino acids long. CDR1 is SGHRS, CDR2 YFSETQ, per germline. The chain's CDR3 is CASSPGLAGRGWNEQFF. The CDR3 coding sequence is TGTGCCAGCAGCCCTGGACTAGCGGGAAGGGGGTGGAATGAGCAGTTCTTC. Looking up the rest from reference TRBV5-1 and TRBJ2-1 gives the full variable domain: KAGVTQTPRYLIKTRGQQVTLSCSPISGHRSVSWYQQTPGQGLQFLFEYFSETQRNKGNFPGRFSGRQFSNSRSEMNVSTLELGDSALYLCASSPGLAGRGWNEQFFGPGTRLTVL.

This chain connects TRBV6-5 to TRBJ1-2; D unresolved. Germline V gene lookup returns CDR1 MNHEY and CDR2 SVGAGI. The CDR3 is made up of 11 amino acids. V lost 9 bases and J 1 base, leaving 6 bases between the germline ends. CDR3 amino acids: CASSLNYGYTF. DNA for the CDR3: TGTGCCAGTTCACTTAACTATGGCTACACCTTC.

V gene TRBV6-4 combines with J gene TRBJ2-4, with D perhaps TRBD2 (7 bases). Germline V CDR1 and CDR2: MRHNA, SNTAGT. Trimming removed 4 bases at V and 8 bases at J, with 12 bases between. The CDR3 is 13 residues long. CDR3 sequence reads: CASSATGRDIQYF. Here the CDR3 DNA reads TGTGCCAGCAGTGCTACAGGGAGGGACATTCAGTACTTC.

The V gene is TRBV3-1 (or the pseudogene TRBV3-2), the J gene TRBJ2-1, with D tentatively TRBD2 (5 bases). CDR1 and CDR2 (germline): LGHDT, YNNKEL (reference sequence). There are 13 residues in the CDR3. Trimming took 4 bases from V and 10 from J, leaving 14 bases between them. The CDR3 DNA sequence: TGTGCCAGCAGCCCCAGCGGCCTAACCGAGCAGTTCTTC. This codes for CASSPSGLTEQFF.

The CDR3 here is CASSLGFGLAGAIGREETQYF. As DNA, the CDR3 is TGTGCCAGCAGCTTAGGCTTCGGGCTAGCGGGGGCCATCGGTCGAGAAGAGACCCAGTACTTC. The V and J genes are TRBV7-6 and TRBJ2-5, with 10 bases that match TRBD2. CDR1 is SGHVS, CDR2 FNYEAQ, per germline. CDR3 length: 21 amino acids. V trimming: 1 base; J trimming: 3 bases; junction bases outside the gene matches: 20.

This clone appeared a single time. The V gene is TRBV28, the J gene TRBJ2-3; 9 bases fit TRBD2. Germline trimming cut 2 bases from V and 3 bases from J; bases unmatched to any gene: 3. Germline lookup yields CDR1 MDHEN and CDR2 SYDVKM. The CDR3 has 15 residues. This chain's CDR3 is CASSLAGGVTDTQYF. CDR3 in DNA: TGTGCCAGCAGTTTAGCGGGAGGGGTAACAGATACGCAGTATTTT.

The chain combines TRBV6-1 with TRBJ1-1; D not certain. Germline lookup yields CDR1 MNHNS and CDR2 SASEGT. This CDR3 has 12 amino acids. Trimming removed 2 bases from V and 11 bases from J, with 12 bases in between. The CDR3 protein is CASSERTGQAFF. For the CDR3, the DNA is TGTGCCAGCAGTGAAAGGACCGGTCAGGCTTTCTTT.

The chain recombines TRBV9 with TRBJ1-1; D not certain. Germline V CDR1 and CDR2: SGDLS, YYNGEE. The CDR3 consists of 14 residues. V lost 4 bases, J lost 6 bases, and 16 bases lay in between. CDR3 region: CASSSGRDKAEAFF. The CDR3 DNA is TGTGCCAGCAGCTCCGGGAGGGATAAGGCTGAAGCTTTCTTT.

The chain has TRBV19 and TRBJ1-2; tentatively, D is TRBD1 (6 bases). This CDR3 contains 14 residues. V gave up 1 base and J gave up 5 bases, with 11 bases separating them. Germline CDR1 reads LNHDA; CDR2 reads SQIVND (reference sequence). In DNA form, the CDR3 reads TGTGCCAGTAGTATAGCGGGGGGCCGATATGGCTACACCTTC. It is translated as CASSIAGGRYGYTF.

The chain carries TRBV5-6 and TRBJ2-1, with TRBD2 matching over 11 bases. The germline V gene encodes CDR1 SGHDT and CDR2 YYEEEE. J was trimmed by 8 bases and V by 4 bases; bases with no gene match: 8. The length of the CDR3 is 15 residues. The CDR3 sequence: CASSPNSGGAYEQFF. DNA for the CDR3: TGTGCCAGCAGCCCCAATAGCGGGGGGGCGTATGAGCAGTTCTTC.

The V call is TRBV4-3, the J call TRBJ2-3; 10 positions match TRBD1. The CDR3 totals 16 residues. In germline, CDR1 is LGHNA, CDR2 YSLEER. V was clipped by 4 bases and J by 4 bases; unmatched bases: 8. The CDR3 sequence is CASSPGPGQGSDTQYF. The CDR3 DNA is TGCGCCAGCAGCCCAGGACCGGGACAGGGGTCAGATACGCAGTATTTT.

The gene calls are TRBV5-1 and TRBJ1-2, with unresolved D. Deletions cut 0 bases from V and 0 bases from J, with 6 bases between. The CDR3 is made up of 14 amino acids. Germline V gene lookup returns CDR1 SGHRS and CDR2 YFSETQ. CDR3 DNA: TGCGCCAGCAGCTTGGAACCTACTAACTATGGCTACACCTTC. Amino acids: CASSLEPTNYGYTF.

This chain links TRBV25-1 with TRBJ1-2; 9 positions match TRBD1. The CDR3 runs to 14 residues. The V segment lost 6 bases and the J segment 2 bases; nucleotides outside the gene matches: 4. Germline CDR1 and CDR2: MGHDK and SYGVNS. The CDR3 reads CASRRTGANYGYTF. DNA for the CDR3: TGTGCCAGCAGGAGGACAGGGGCCAACTATGGCTACACCTTC.

Concerning this clone itself: The sample carries other DNA sequences with the same CDR3. V is TRBV7-3 and J is TRBJ2-3; 12 bases agree with TRBD2. V shed 2 bases and J 2 bases; nucleotides not matched to a gene: 2. CDR3 length equals 16 residues. Looked up from germline, CDR1 is SGHTA and CDR2 is FQGTGA. The CDR3 nucleotides are TGTGCCAGCAGCTTAGGACTAGCGGGACCCACAGATACGCAGTATTTT. This sequence encodes CASSLGLAGPTDTQYF.

The genes are TRBV2 and TRBJ1-4, with D unclear. Trimming took 4 bases from V and 8 from J, leaving 11 bases between them. The CDR3 consists of 13 residues. CDR1 and CDR2 from the germline V gene are SNHLY and FYNNEI. The CDR3 DNA sequence: TGTGCCAGCAGTGCCACCACAAGGGAAAAACTGTTTTTT. Translated: CASSATTREKLFF.

This chain joins TRBV24-1 and TRBJ2-2; possible D gene TRBD1, 5 bases. CDR1 KGHDR and CDR2 SFDVKD come from the germline V gene. The CDR3 runs 16 residues. V lost 3 bases and J 0 bases, leaving 10 bases between the germline ends. The CDR3 loop is CATSDHRIPNTGELFF. For the CDR3, the DNA is TGTGCCACCAGTGATCACAGGATTCCGAACACCGGGGAGCTGTTTTTT.

V and J are TRBV6-5 and TRBJ1-2, with 9 bases aligning to TRBD1. V was clipped by 4 bases and J by 3 bases; unmatched bases: 9. This CDR3 has 16 residues. Germline V gene data show CDR1 as MNHEY and CDR2 as SVGAGI. Here the CDR3 DNA reads TGTGCCAGCAGTTCCCGGCGGACAGGGGTGGACTATGGCTACACCTTC. It is translated as CASSSRRTGVDYGYTF.

The chain joins TRBV9 to TRBJ1-6; the D gene is possibly TRBD1 (6 bases). The CDR3 is made up of 14 amino acids. Trimming removed 1 base from V and 8 bases from J, with 10 bases in between. CDR1 is SGDLS and CDR2 is YYNGEE in the germline V gene. The CDR3 region is CASSVQGRDSPLHF. Here the CDR3 DNA reads TGTGCCAGCAGCGTACAGGGGAGAGATTCACCCCTCCACTTT.

V gene TRBV5-4 combines with J gene TRBJ2-3; D call uncertain. CDR1 is SGHNT and CDR2 is YYREEE in the germline V gene (reference sequence). Trimming pared 0 bases from V and 0 bases from J, leaving 8 bases between. The CDR3 consists of 15 residues. CDR3 in DNA: TGTGCCAGCAGCTTGGCCCGCGGTAGCACAGATACGCAGTATTTT. Amino acids: CASSLARGSTDTQYF.